These 8 T cell receptor beta chains share one sample of origin, sequenced in a study of T-cell memory formation after mild COVID-19. TCRdb independently ran MiXCR on the 5' RACE reads; one entry per CDR3 protein. The data show just over 300,000 distinct CDR3 sequences, approximately 19% seen once. The sample was PBMCs or a T cell subset sorted from them (not recorded which). The receptors were sampled from a young man who had mild COVID-19 (a few samples of this study predate the infection). Cell type and time point are not known.

CDR3 protein: CSARDQQYSNQPQHF. CDR3 nucleotide sequence: TGCAGTGCTAGAGATCAACAGTATAGCAATCAGCCCCAGCATTTT. J is TRBJ1-5 and V is TRBV20-1, with D uncertain. The ends were cut back, 0 bases at V and 0 bases at J, with 9 bases in the middle. The CDR3 is 15 residues long. Germline CDR1 is DFQATT and CDR2 is SNEGSKA (reference sequence).

The V and J genes are TRBV6-5 and TRBJ2-3, with D hard to call. The CDR3 length is 13 residues. CDR1 MNHEY and CDR2 SVGAGI come from the germline V gene. Trimming stripped 7 bases from V and 8 bases from J, with 16 bases between. The chain's CDR3 is CASKPNSGSTQYF. The CDR3 DNA reads TGTGCCAGCAAACCGAACTCGGGTTCTACGCAGTATTTT.

This clonotype was observed a few times. The chain joins TRBV7-8 to TRBJ2-7; no clear D. The germline gives CDR1 SGHVS, CDR2 FQNEAQ. V lost 1 base and J 3 bases, leaving 10 bases between the germline ends. The CDR3 loop spans 14 amino acids. The DNA for the CDR3 is TGTGCCAGCAGCTTAGGAGAGCAAGGCTACGAGCAGTACTTC. It yields the protein CASSLGEQGYEQYF. The full variable domain, its missing parts supplied by reference TRBV7-8 and TRBJ2-7, is GAGVSQSPRYKVAKRGQDVALRCDPISGHVSLFWYQQALGQGPEFLTYFQNEAQLDKSGLPSDRFFAERPEGSVSTLKIQRTQQEDSAVYLCASSLGEQGYEQYFGPGTRLTVT.

Only a few counts were recorded for this clonotype. The J gene is TRBJ2-2, the V gene TRBV24-1, with D possibly being TRBD1 or TRBD2 (5 bases each). This CDR3 spans 16 amino acids. With 3 bases removed from V and 0 bases from J, the gap between germline ends came to 10 bases. Germline V gene sequence: CDR1 KGHDR, CDR2 SFDVKD. The CDR3 region is CATSDVRGPNTGELFF. DNA of the CDR3: TGTGCCACCAGTGATGTCCGGGGACCGAACACCGGGGAGCTGTTTTTT.

The CDR3 here is CASSPSDSVYGYTF. CDR3 nucleotide sequence: TGTGCCAGCTCACCATCAGACAGCGTATATGGCTACACCTTC. V is TRBV18 and J is TRBJ1-2; D possibly corresponds to TRBD1 (5 bases). CDR3 size: 14 residues. Germline CDR1 reads KGHSH; CDR2 reads LQKENI. V was shortened by 2 bases and J by 5 bases, with 12 bases between the two germline ends.

This chain connects TRBV7-6 to TRBJ2-3, with 9 bases lining up with TRBD2. Trimming cost V 2 bases and J 1 base; bases outside gene matches: 4. The CDR3 runs 16 residues. Germline CDR1 and CDR2: SGHVS and FNYEAQ. In DNA form, the CDR3 reads TGTGCCAGCAGCTTAATCTTAGCGGGGGGCACAGATACGCAGTATTTT. Residues: CASSLILAGGTDTQYF.

V is TRBV29-1 and J is TRBJ1-4; D is uncertain. The germline gives CDR1 SQVTM, CDR2 ANQGSEA. V gave up 2 bases and J gave up 8 bases, with 12 bases separating them. This CDR3 comprises 13 residues. The CDR3 protein is CSVEFTAGEKLFF. Here the CDR3 DNA reads TGCAGCGTTGAATTCACCGCCGGGGAAAAACTGTTTTTT.

The CDR3 here is CASSSDWADTQYF. Written as DNA, the CDR3 is TGTGCCAGCAGCTCGGACTGGGCGGATACGCAGTATTTT. The V call is TRBV5-6, the J call TRBJ2-3, with TRBD2 as a possible D gene (5 bases). Germline CDR1 reads SGHDT; CDR2 reads YYEEEE. Trimming shortened V by 3 bases and J by 6 bases, and 11 bases separated the two germline ends. This CDR3 comprises 13 residues.